This T cell receptor beta chain was captured in a study of T cells in Graves' hyperthyroidism and ophthalmopathy. Based on clinical symptoms, serum thyroxine and TRAb, thyroid ultrasound and orbital computed tomography, diagnoses were reached. The TCR beta CDR3 regions underwent amplification using RNA transcripts as the source. Using the HTBI primer set, a first-round RT-PCR was run on the TCR CDR3. MiXCR, applied by TCRdb to the multiplex PCR reads, yields one record per CDR3 protein. The sample lists under 350,000 distinct CDR3 sequences, 18% occurring once. This clonotype has at least ten counts. The CDR3 is made up of 14 amino acids. Germline V gives CDR1 SGHTA, CDR2 FQGNSA. V lost 2 bases and J lost 5, with 7 bases in between.

Material: blood. The genes are TRBV7-2 and TRBJ2-6; D remains unclear. The origin of this receptor is a woman in her forties or fifties with Graves' hyperthyroidism. CDR3 DNA sequence: TGTGCCAGCAGCTTAAGTGGCAGGGCCAACGTCCTGACTTTC. This gives the protein CASSLSGRANVLTF.